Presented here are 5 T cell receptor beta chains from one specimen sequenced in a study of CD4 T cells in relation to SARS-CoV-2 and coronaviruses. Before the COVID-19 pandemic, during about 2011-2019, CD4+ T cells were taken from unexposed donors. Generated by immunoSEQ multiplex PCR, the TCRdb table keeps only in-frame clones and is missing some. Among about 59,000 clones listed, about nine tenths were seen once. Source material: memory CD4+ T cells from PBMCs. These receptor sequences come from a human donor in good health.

In DNA, the CDR3 is TGCGCCAGCAGCCCGGGGGGACTAGCGGACTACAATGAGCAGTTCTTC. This encodes CASSPGGLADYNEQFF. The chain combines TRBV5-1 with TRBJ2-1, with 11 positions matching TRBD2. CDR1 is SGHRS, CDR2 YFSETQ, per germline. J was trimmed by 3 bases and V by 4 bases; bases with no gene match: 6. The CDR3 contains 16 residues. Complete variable domain (other parts from reference TRBV5-1 and TRBJ2-1): KAGVTQTPRYLIKTRGQQVTLSCSPISGHRSVSWYQQTPGQGLQFLFEYFSETQRNKGNFPGRFSGRQFSNSRSEMNVSTLELGDSALYLCASSPGGLADYNEQFFGPGTRLTVL.

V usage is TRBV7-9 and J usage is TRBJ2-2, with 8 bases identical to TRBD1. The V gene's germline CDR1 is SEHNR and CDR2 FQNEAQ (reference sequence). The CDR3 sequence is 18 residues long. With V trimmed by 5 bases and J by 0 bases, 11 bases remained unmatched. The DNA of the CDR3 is TGTGCCAGCAGCCCAGGACAGGGTTGGTTTCCGAACACCGGGGAGCTGTTTTTT. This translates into CASSPGQGWFPNTGELFF.

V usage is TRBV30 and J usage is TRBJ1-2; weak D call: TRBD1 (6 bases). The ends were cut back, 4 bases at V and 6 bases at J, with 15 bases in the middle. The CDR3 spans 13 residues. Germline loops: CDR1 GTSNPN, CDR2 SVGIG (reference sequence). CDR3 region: CAWTRSPGDGYTF. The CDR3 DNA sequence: TGTGCCTGGACCCGGTCGCCAGGGGATGGCTACACCTTC. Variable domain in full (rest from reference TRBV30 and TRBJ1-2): SQTIHQWPATLVQPVGSPLSLECTVEGTSNPNLYWYRQAAGRGLQLLFYSVGIGQISSEVPQNLSASRPQDRQFILSSKKLLLSDSGFYLCAWTRSPGDGYTFGSGTRLTVV.

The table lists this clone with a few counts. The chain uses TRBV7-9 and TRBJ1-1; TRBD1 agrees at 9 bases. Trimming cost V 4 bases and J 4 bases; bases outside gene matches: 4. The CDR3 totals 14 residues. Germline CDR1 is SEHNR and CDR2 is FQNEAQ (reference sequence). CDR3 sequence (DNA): TGTGCCAGCAGCTCGACAGGGGGTCGCACTGAAGCTTTCTTT. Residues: CASSSTGGRTEAFF.

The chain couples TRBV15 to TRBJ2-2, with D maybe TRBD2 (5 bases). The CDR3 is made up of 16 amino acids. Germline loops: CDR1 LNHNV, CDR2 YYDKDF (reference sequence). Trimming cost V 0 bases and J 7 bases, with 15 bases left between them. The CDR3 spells CATSRDRRGGGGELFF. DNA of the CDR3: TGTGCCACCAGCAGAGATCGGCGCGGAGGAGGCGGGGAGCTGTTTTTT.